The rows below give T cell receptor beta chains drawn from one sample of a study of OX40 agonist ivuxolimab in advanced cancers. Generated by immunoSEQ multiplex PCR, the TCRdb table keeps only in-frame clones and is missing some. The table lists around 23,000 clones, 70% to 85% of them singletons. Sequencing was performed on CD4+ or CD8+ T cells sorted from blood, taken in a trial of the OX40 agonist ivuxolimab. These receptors came from an adult with an advanced solid tumor such as melanoma, head and neck, liver or kidney cancer. Each CDR3 is given with its conserved first and last residue. The D gene is left open where the match is weak. Size is stated for part of the rows, as once, few or many counts, or as a class when the clone is expanded.

-,TRBJ1-2,-,TRBV19,TGTGCCAGTAGTAGTGTCCAGCCCCTCCAGAGGGGCTATGGCTACACCTTC,CASSSVQPLQRGYGYTF
-,TRBJ2-2,TRBD2,TRBV7-8,TGTGCCAGCAGCTTAAGGGCGGGAGTGTCAGCCGGGGAGCTGTTTTTT,CASSLRAGVSAGELFF
-,TRBJ1-1,-,TRBV5-1,TGCGCCAGCAGCTTGTCCGGCAGTCACACTGAAGCTTTCTTT,CASSLSGSHTEAFF
-,TRBJ1-1,-,TRBV5-4,TGTGCCAGCAGCCAAGAGGGTATGGGTGAAGCTTTCTTT,CASSQEGMGEAFF
few,TRBJ2-7,TRBD1,TRBV5-3,TGTGCCAGAAGCTTGAAGGGGGCGTCTCTCTACGAGCAGTACTTC,CARSLKGASLYEQYF
-,TRBJ2-5,-,TRBV2,TGTGCCAGCAGTGAAGCGCTGTTCCAAGAGACCCAGTACTTC,CASSEALFQETQYF
-,TRBJ1-6,-,TRBV7-3,TGTGCCAGCAGCTTATTAGGGTCGGCGAATTCACCCCTCCACTTT,CASSLLGSANSPLHF
-,TRBJ1-4,TRBD1,TRBV7-8,TGTGCCAGCAGCCTCCGGGACAGGAATGAAAAACTGTTTTTT,CASSLRDRNEKLFF
-,TRBJ2-7,TRBD1,TRBV6-5,TGTGCCAGCAGGGAGGACAGGACTCTCCCCTACGAGCAGTACTTC,CASREDRTLPYEQYF
-,TRBJ2-1,TRBD1,TRBV9,TGTGCCAGCAGCGTAGGGACAGGGGCATACAATGAGCAGTTCTTC,CASSVGTGAYNEQFF
-,TRBJ2-2,-,TRBV18,TGTGCCAGCTCGCTACAACCGGCGACCGGGGAGCTGTTTTTT,CASSLQPATGELFF
-,TRBJ1-4,-,TRBV10-3,TGTGCCATCAGTGAGACCCCCCATGAAAAACTGTTTTTT,CAISETPHEKLFF
-,TRBJ1-1,-,TRBV10-1,TGCGCCAGCAGTGAGGGTGGCCGCGCTGAAGCTTTCTTT,CASSEGGRAEAFF
few,TRBJ2-1,-,TRBV16,TGTGCCAGCAGCCGGGGGAATTACAATGAGCAGTTCTTC,CASSRGNYNEQFF
once,TRBJ2-5,-,TRBV7-3,TGTGCCAGCAGCTTTAACGGGGAAGAGACCCAGTACTTC,CASSFNGEETQYF
-,TRBJ2-3,-,TRBV6-4,TGTGCCAGCAGTGACTCAGGGGGGGCCACAGATACGCAGTATTTT,CASSDSGGATDTQYF
few,TRBJ1-1,TRBD1,TRBV19,TGTGCCAGTAGTATAGATTCAGGGGGCGGTGAAGCTTTCTTT,CASSIDSGGGEAFF
-,TRBJ1-6,TRBD1,TRBV11-2,TGTGCCAGCAGCTTAGGGACAGGGGAAAATTCACCCCTCCACTTT,CASSLGTGENSPLHF
-,TRBJ1-4,TRBD1,TRBV30,TGTGCCTGGAATCCCCCGGGACAGGCTAATGAAAAACTGTTTTTT,CAWNPPGQANEKLFF
-,TRBJ2-2,-,TRBV2,TGTGCCAGCAGTGCTACAGGAACGAACACCGGGGAGCTGTTTTTT,CASSATGTNTGELFF
-,TRBJ1-1,-,TRBV6-5,TGTGCCAGCAGTTACGGCGGACGCATGAACACTGAAGCTTTCTTT,CASSYGGRMNTEAFF
-,TRBJ2-1,-,TRBV7-3,TGTGCCAGCAGCTTATCGATTGGGGGGGCCGCCTACAATGAGCAGTTCTTC,CASSLSIGGAAYNEQFF
-,TRBJ2-2,-,TRBV11-3,TGTGCCAGCAGCCAAGGGGGAGTTATCGGGGAGCTGTTTTTT,CASSQGGVIGELFF
-,TRBJ1-5,TRBD1,TRBV7-2,TGTGCCAGCAGCTTAGGAGGTGGTAGACAGGGGAATCAGCCCCAGCATTTT,CASSLGGGRQGNQPQHF
few,TRBJ2-7,-,TRBV15,TGTGCCACCAGCAGAGATGGGGACAACCGCTACGAGCAGTACTTC,CATSRDGDNRYEQYF
-,TRBJ2-7,-,TRBV28,TGTGCCAGCAGTTTACTAGCGCCTGCGGGGGAGCAGTACTTC,CASSLLAPAGEQYF
-,TRBJ2-7,-,TRBV7-3,TGTGCCAGCAGCTCGACCAGGGTCGGCGAGCAGTACTTC,CASSSTRVGEQYF
-,TRBJ2-3,-,TRBV14,TGTGCCAGCAGCTCTGGTAGGACTCGCACAGATACGCAGTATTTT,CASSSGRTRTDTQYF
-,TRBJ2-3,-,TRBV29-1,TGCAGCGTCCCGGACAGCCACACAGATACGCAGTATTTT,CSVPDSHTDTQYF
-,TRBJ2-2,-,TRBV5-4,TGTGCCAGCAGCTTCGGCGGCCGGGACTCGACGGGAGGGGAGCTGTTTTTT,CASSFGGRDSTGGELFF
-,TRBJ2-7,TRBD2,TRBV7-9,TGTGCCAGCAGCTTAGGACTAGCGGGCAACTACGAGCAGTACTTC,CASSLGLAGNYEQYF
-,TRBJ1-2,-,TRBV6-5,TGTGCCAGCAGCACACGGGCAAAAGGCACCTTC,CASSTRAKGTF
-,TRBJ1-5,-,TRBV19,TGTGCCAGTAGTATCCCAAGTGGGTATCAGCCCCAGCATTTT,CASSIPSGYQPQHF
-,TRBJ1-4,-,TRBV7-9,TGTGCCAGCAGCTTACCCTGGACAGAGCGAGATGAAAAACTGTTTTTT,CASSLPWTERDEKLFF
-,TRBJ2-1,-,TRBV4-1,TGCGCCAGCAGCCCCGAGGGGCTGGACTACAATGAGCAGTTCTTC,CASSPEGLDYNEQFF
-,TRBJ2-3,-,TRBV19,TGTGCCAGTAGTGAGCCTTTTAAAACTGGCACAGATACGCAGTATTTT,CASSEPFKTGTDTQYF
-,TRBJ1-6,-,TRBV6-5,TGTGCCAGCAGTCTAAATCGGGGGGATTCACCCCTCCACTTT,CASSLNRGDSPLHF
-,TRBJ1-3,TRBD1,TRBV4-1,TGCGCCAGCAGACAGGGAACAGGGGGCTCCCACTCTGGAAACACCATATATTTT,CASRQGTGGSHSGNTIYF
-,TRBJ2-1,-,TRBV27,TGTGCCAGCAAGATGGCGGGGCAGTACAATGAGCAGTTCTTC,CASKMAGQYNEQFF
-,TRBJ1-3,-,TRBV27,TGTGCCAGCAGTTTATCGGCCCCAGGGGTAACTGGAAACACCATATATTTT,CASSLSAPGVTGNTIYF